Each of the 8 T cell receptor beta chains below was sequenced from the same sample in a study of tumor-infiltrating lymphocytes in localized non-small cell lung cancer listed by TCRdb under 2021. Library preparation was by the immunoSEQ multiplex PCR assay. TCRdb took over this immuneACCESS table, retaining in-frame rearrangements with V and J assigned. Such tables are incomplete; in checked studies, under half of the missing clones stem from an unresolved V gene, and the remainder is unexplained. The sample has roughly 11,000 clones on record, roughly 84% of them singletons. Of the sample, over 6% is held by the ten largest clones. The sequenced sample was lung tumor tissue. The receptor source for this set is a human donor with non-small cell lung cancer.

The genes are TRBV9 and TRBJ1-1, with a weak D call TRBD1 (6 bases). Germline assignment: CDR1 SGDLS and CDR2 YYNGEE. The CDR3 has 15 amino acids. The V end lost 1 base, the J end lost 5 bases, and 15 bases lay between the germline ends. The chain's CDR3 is CASSVTARGGTEAFF. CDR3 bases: TGTGCCAGCAGCGTAACCGCCAGGGGTGGAACTGAAGCTTTCTTT.

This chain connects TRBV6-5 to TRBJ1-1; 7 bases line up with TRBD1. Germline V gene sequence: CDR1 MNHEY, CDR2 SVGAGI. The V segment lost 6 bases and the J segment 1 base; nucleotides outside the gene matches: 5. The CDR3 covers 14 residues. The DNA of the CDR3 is TGTGCCAGCAGCAGGGGGATTGGGAACACTGAAGCTTTCTTT. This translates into CASSRGIGNTEAFF.

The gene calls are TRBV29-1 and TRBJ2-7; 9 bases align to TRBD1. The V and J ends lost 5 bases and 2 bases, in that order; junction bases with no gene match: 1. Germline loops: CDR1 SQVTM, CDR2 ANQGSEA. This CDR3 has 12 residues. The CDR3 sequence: CSVNRGPYEQYF. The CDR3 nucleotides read TGCAGCGTTAACAGGGGGCCCTACGAGCAGTACTTC.

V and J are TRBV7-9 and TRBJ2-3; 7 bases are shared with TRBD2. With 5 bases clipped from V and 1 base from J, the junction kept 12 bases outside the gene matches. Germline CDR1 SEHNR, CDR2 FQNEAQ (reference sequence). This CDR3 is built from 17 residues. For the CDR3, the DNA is TGTGCCAGCAGCCCATTGCCCGGCGGGAGTGGCACAGATACGCAGTATTTT. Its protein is CASSPLPGGSGTDTQYF.

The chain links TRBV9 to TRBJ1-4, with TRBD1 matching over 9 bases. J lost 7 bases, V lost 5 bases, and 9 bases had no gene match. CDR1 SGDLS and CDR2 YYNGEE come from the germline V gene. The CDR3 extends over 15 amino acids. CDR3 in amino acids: CASSPTGTGSEKLFF. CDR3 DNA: TGTGCCAGCAGTCCTACCGGGACAGGGAGTGAAAAACTGTTTTTT.

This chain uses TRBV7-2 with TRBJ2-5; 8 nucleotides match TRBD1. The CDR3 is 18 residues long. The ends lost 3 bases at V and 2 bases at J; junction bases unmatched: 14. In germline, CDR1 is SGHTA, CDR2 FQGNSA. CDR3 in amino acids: CASSFEPFRGRSQETQYF. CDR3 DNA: TGTGCCAGCAGCTTTGAACCCTTCAGGGGGCGCTCACAAGAGACCCAGTACTTC.

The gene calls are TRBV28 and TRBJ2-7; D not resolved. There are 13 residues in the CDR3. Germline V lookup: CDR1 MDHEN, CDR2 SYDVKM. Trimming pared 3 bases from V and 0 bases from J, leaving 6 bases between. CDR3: CASSFSSSYEQYF. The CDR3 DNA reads TGTGCCAGCAGTTTCTCTAGCTCCTACGAGCAGTACTTC.

Here the CDR3 DNA reads TGTGCCAGTAGGACAGGGAGCACCGGGGAGCTGTTTTTT. This translates into CASRTGSTGELFF. V gene TRBV10-3 combines with J gene TRBJ2-2, with TRBD1 identical over 8 bases. Germline V gives CDR1 ENHRY, CDR2 SYGVKD. The CDR3 consists of 13 residues. Trimming took 10 bases from V and 4 from J; bases not matched to a gene: 5.